One and the same sample provided the 11 T cell receptor beta chains below, sequenced in a study of T cell clonotyping in hematopoietic cell transplantation. Assay: immunoSEQ multiplex PCR; the TCRdb copy retains only in-frame clones and omits some. Found here are tens of thousands of clones, roughly 94% of them singletons; the top ten hold about 0.81%. The sequenced sample consisted of peripheral blood mononuclear cells. The receptors were gathered from a woman aged 45-59 years in good health. Some clones in this sample may be carry-over from other donors' samples.

V is TRBV28 and J is TRBJ1-2; TRBD1 matches at 8 bases. J was trimmed by 6 bases and V by 5 bases; bases with no gene match: 14. Germline V CDR1 and CDR2: MDHEN, SYDVKM. The length of the CDR3 is 16 residues. The DNA of the CDR3 is TGTGCCAGCAGTCCACTGAGACAGGGGTTCGGCCATGGCTACACCTTC. Translated, it gives CASSPLRQGFGHGYTF.

The chain recombines TRBV4-1 with TRBJ1-2; 10 nucleotides align to TRBD1. This CDR3 contains 15 residues. Germline V gene sequence: CDR1 MGHRA, CDR2 YSYEKL. The ends lost 0 bases at V and 11 bases at J; junction bases unmatched: 9. The CDR3 here is CASSQDRETGGGYTF. Here the CDR3 DNA reads TGCGCCAGCAGCCAAGATCGGGAGACAGGGGGCGGTTACACCTTC.

The table lists this clone with a count of one. CDR3 amino acids: CASSQPLIGGTDTQYF. The CDR3, as DNA: TGTGCCAGCAGCCAACCCCTGATAGGTGGCACAGATACGCAGTATTTT. The rearrangement joins TRBV14 to TRBJ2-3; no clear D. Trimming left V 2 bases short and J 1 base short, with 13 bases between. The CDR3 consists of 16 residues. Germline V gene lookup returns CDR1 SGHDN and CDR2 FVKESK.

The chain recombines TRBV10-3 with TRBJ1-2; no firm D call. The ends were cut back, 3 bases at V and 7 bases at J, with 9 bases in the middle. The CDR3 consists of 12 residues. Germline V gene sequence: CDR1 ENHRY, CDR2 SYGVKD. CDR3 sequence (DNA): TGTGCCATCAGTGATGAACAGACTGGCTACACCTTC. The encoded protein is CAISDEQTGYTF.

V is TRBV29-1 and J is TRBJ2-1; perhaps TRBD1 as D (5 bases). Trimming took off 7 bases at V and 6 bases at J, with 13 bases between the two ends. CDR1 is SQVTM and CDR2 is ANQGSEA in the germline V gene. CDR3 length: 12 residues. CDR3: CSAGHAGNEQFF. CDR3 sequence (DNA): TGCAGCGCCGGACACGCCGGCAATGAGCAGTTCTTC.

The chain recombines TRBV4-1 with TRBJ1-4; no reliable D call. V dropped 4 bases and J dropped 0 bases, with 6 bases sitting between them. Germline loops: CDR1 MGHRA, CDR2 YSYEKL. The CDR3 is 14 amino acids. The CDR3 protein is CASSPGTTNEKLFF. CDR3 nucleotides: TGCGCCAGCAGCCCCGGGACAACTAATGAAAAACTGTTTTTT.

The chain recombines TRBV19 with TRBJ1-6; D not certain. Germline V lookup: CDR1 LNHDA, CDR2 SQIVND (reference sequence). Trimming took 0 bases from V and 0 from J, leaving 9 bases between them. The CDR3 runs 17 residues. The CDR3 DNA reads TGTGCCAGTAGTATAGATGAGAAGAGCTCCTATAATTCACCCCTCCACTTT. It codes for CASSIDEKSSYNSPLHF.

This chain connects TRBV30 to TRBJ1-1; TRBD1 is a possible D gene (6 bases). The CDR3 has 15 amino acids. Trimming cost V 1 base and J 5 bases, with 17 bases left between them. Germline lookup yields CDR1 GTSNPN and CDR2 SVGIG (reference sequence). CDR3 amino acids: CAWSARGVRVTEAFF. Written as DNA, the CDR3 is TGTGCCTGGAGTGCTAGGGGGGTAAGGGTAACTGAAGCTTTCTTT.

This clone has only one observation. The V and J genes are TRBV5-1 and TRBJ2-7; D gene uncertain. The CDR3 has 15 residues. CDR1 is SGHRS and CDR2 is YFSETQ in the germline V gene. Deletions cut 4 bases from V and 5 bases from J, with 19 bases between. In DNA, the CDR3 is TGCGCCAGCAGCCCCTTCCGAGAGGTCGGTGACGAGCAGTACTTC. This sequence encodes CASSPFREVGDEQYF.

The chain combines TRBV10-3 with TRBJ2-1, with 7 bases identical to TRBD2. This CDR3 has 16 residues. The trim removed 8 bases at V and 7 bases at J, leaving 17 bases unmatched. Germline V gene sequence: CDR1 ENHRY, CDR2 SYGVKD. CDR3 residues: CAIGPSGGRRGNEQFF. As DNA, the CDR3 is TGTGCCATCGGGCCCTCGGGGGGAAGAAGAGGGAATGAGCAGTTCTTC.

This clone was counted a single time. This chain connects TRBV15 to TRBJ2-1; TRBD2 matches at 8 bases. Germline V gives CDR1 LNHNV, CDR2 YYDKDF (reference sequence). CDR3 length equals 19 residues. The junction had 10 bases not matched to a gene; V was cut back by 0 bases and J by 0 bases. The CDR3 sequence: CATSRDASGGPSSYNEQFF. In DNA form, the CDR3 reads TGTGCCACCAGCAGAGATGCAAGCGGGGGCCCTAGCTCCTACAATGAGCAGTTCTTC. Full variable domain (rest looked up from reference TRBV15 and TRBJ2-1): DAMVIQNPRYQVTQFGKPVTLSCSQTLNHNVMYWYQQKSSQAPKLLFHYYDKDFNNEADTPDNFQSRRPNTSFCFLDIRSPGLGDTAMYLCATSRDASGGPSSYNEQFFGPGTRLTVL.